The clone carrying this TCR beta chain was seen at least ten times. This specimen comes from a study of T cells in Graves' hyperthyroidism and ophthalmopathy. Uncontrolled infection, other autoimmune disease, pregnancy and lactation each barred patients from inclusion. The study based diagnoses on clinical symptoms, serum thyroxine and TRAb, thyroid ultrasound and orbital computed tomography. TCR beta CDR3 regions were amplified from RNA transcripts. Using the HTBI primer set, a first-round RT-PCR was run on the TCR CDR3. Via MiXCR, TCRdb re-called the multiplex PCR reads, giving one row per CDR3 protein. The sample lists approximately 430,000 distinct CDR3 sequences; less than 20% were seen once. Trimming removed 5 bases at V and 1 base at J, with 17 bases between. From germline, CDR1 is LNHDA and CDR2 SQIVND (reference sequence). This CDR3 is 16 amino acids long.

The sample comprised blood. J is TRBJ1-1 and V is TRBV19; D gene uncertain. The TCR was taken from a woman between 18 and 29 years old with Graves' hyperthyroidism. The CDR3 region has the DNA TGTGCCAGTAGTCGAAACAGACGACTCCCGAACACTGAAGCTTTCTTT. Encoded protein: CASSRNRRLPNTEAFF. Combining the CDR3 with reference TRBV19 and TRBJ1-1 gives the whole variable domain DGGITQSPKYLFRKEGQNVTLSCEQNLNHDAMYWYRQDPGQGLRLIYYSQIVNDFQKGDIAEGYSVSREKKESFPLTVTSAQKNPTAFYLCASSRNRRLPNTEAFFGQGTRLTVV.